The 22 T cell receptor beta chains listed next were all sequenced from one sample in a study of cytomegalovirus exposure and HLA in healthy donors. PCR was performed using 60 Vbeta and 13 Jbeta primers. Sequencing was performed with immunoSEQ multiplex PCR; in TCRdb, only in-frame clones are kept and a portion is missing. Of some 170,000 clones in the sample, approximately 80% were seen once. Specimen: PBMCs. These receptors were obtained from a woman aged 18-30 years in good health and CMV-seronegative.

V gene TRBV5-5 combines with J gene TRBJ2-7; D is ambiguous. Germline assignment: CDR1 SGHKS and CDR2 YYEKEE (reference sequence). V lost 3 bases and J lost 2, with 12 bases in between. This CDR3 contains 14 residues. The DNA of the CDR3 is TGTGCCAGCAGCTCCGGGTCCCAAGCCTACGAGCAGTACTTC. Encoded protein: CASSSGSQAYEQYF.

The chain has TRBV28 and TRBJ2-7; 10 bases line up with TRBD1. After removal of 6 bases from V and 4 bases from J, the junction contained 9 bases not matched to a gene. Germline V gene lookup returns CDR1 MDHEN and CDR2 SYDVKM. This CDR3 is 15 amino acids long. The CDR3 region has the DNA TGTGCCAGCAGGGGGACGGGACAGGGGTGGTACGAGCAGTACTTC. Encoded protein: CASRGTGQGWYEQYF.

V is TRBV5-1 and J is TRBJ2-3, with 10 bases lining up with TRBD1. Germline V lookup: CDR1 SGHRS, CDR2 YFSETQ. With V trimmed by 4 bases and J by 5 bases, 10 bases remained unmatched. This CDR3 is 16 amino acids long. The CDR3 here is CASSVPGQGLQDTQYF. In nucleotides, the CDR3 is TGCGCCAGCAGCGTACCGGGACAGGGGTTACAAGATACGCAGTATTTT.

A single count supports this clone. This rearrangement joins TRBV4-1 to TRBJ1-6, with 7 bases lining up with TRBD1. Losses at the gene ends were 1 base for V and 10 bases for J; bases not matched to a gene: 10. CDR1 and CDR2 from the germline V gene are MGHRA and YSYEKL. This CDR3 is 16 amino acids long. The DNA for the CDR3 is TGCGCCAGCAGCCAAGTGCCAGGGGGGTGGGAGTCACCCCTCCACTTT. This encodes CASSQVPGGWESPLHF.

This chain joins TRBV6-5 and TRBJ2-5; 7 bases match TRBD1. TRBJ2-7 matches the DNA end more closely, so the J call is doubtful. Germline V gives CDR1 MNHEY, CDR2 SVGAGI. The CDR3 runs to 14 residues. CDR3 DNA: TGTGCCAGCAGAGGGACAGCCGTCTCCTACGAGCAGTACTTC. It translates to CASRGTAVSYEQYF.

CDR3 DNA sequence: TGCAGCGTTGTTAGCGGGAGCGGATACGAGCAGTACTTC. Residues: CSVVSGSGYEQYF. V and J are TRBV29-1 and TRBJ2-7; 9 bases are shared with TRBD2. Trimming at V came to 4 bases and at J to 4 bases, leaving 5 bases not matched to a gene. The CDR3 loop spans 13 amino acids. Germline loops: CDR1 SQVTM, CDR2 ANQGSEA.

The V call is TRBV29-1, the J call TRBJ1-2, with D perhaps TRBD1 (6 bases). Germline V gives CDR1 SQVTM, CDR2 ANQGSEA. Trimming cost V 3 bases and J 5 bases, with 13 bases left between them. This CDR3 has 13 residues. Here the CDR3 DNA reads TGCAGCGTTGATAAGGGGGACGGTTATGGCTACACCTTC. This translates into CSVDKGDGYGYTF.

The chain couples TRBV5-1 to TRBJ1-3, with D possibly TRBD1 on 6 matching bases. Germline V gene sequence: CDR1 SGHRS, CDR2 YFSETQ. The CDR3 runs to 15 residues. The V gene lost 4 bases and the J gene lost 0 bases, with 11 bases spanning the gap. In nucleotides, the CDR3 is TGCGCCAGCAGCGATACAGGGAGCTCTGGAAACACCATATATTTT. Translated: CASSDTGSSGNTIYF.

J is TRBJ1-5 and V is TRBV4-1, with D possibly matching TRBD1 (6 bases). This CDR3 is 17 amino acids long. The germline V gene has CDR1 MGHRA and CDR2 YSYEKL. The ends were cut back, 3 bases at V and 3 bases at J, with 18 bases in the middle. The CDR3 DNA is TGCGCCAGCAGCCACCACCGGTCTAGGGGGTACAATCAGCCCCAGCATTTT. Residues: CASSHHRSRGYNQPQHF.

J is TRBJ2-1 and V is TRBV18; the match to TRBD1 covers 8 bases. The germline V gene has CDR1 KGHSH and CDR2 LQKENI. This CDR3 contains 16 residues. With 0 bases clipped from V and 10 bases from J, the junction kept 11 bases outside the gene matches. The CDR3 DNA follows: TGTGCCAGCTCACCACCGCGGCCAGGGGGCTCGAGGGAGCAGTTCTTC. This encodes CASSPPRPGGSREQFF.

The gene calls are TRBV28 and TRBJ1-2; 7 bases agree with TRBD1. Germline CDR1 reads MDHEN; CDR2 reads SYDVKM. CDR3 length: 12 amino acids. The CDR3: CVTGDSYYGYTF. The CDR3 DNA follows: TGTGTCACCGGGGACAGCTACTATGGCTACACCTTC.

This clone has just a few counts. The gene calls are TRBV11-2 and TRBJ2-7, with D possibly matching TRBD2 (5 bases). The germline V gene encodes CDR1 SGHAT and CDR2 FQNNGV. Trimming stripped 0 bases from V and 6 bases from J, with 12 bases between. This CDR3 contains 14 residues. CDR3 sequence (DNA): TGTGCCAGCAGCTTAGATCTAGGGAGAACCGAGCAGTACTTC. This encodes CASSLDLGRTEQYF.

This rearrangement joins TRBV7-9 to TRBJ2-2; tentatively, D is TRBD1 (6 bases). Germline CDR1 reads SEHNR; CDR2 reads FQNEAQ (reference sequence). This CDR3 is 17 amino acids long. V was cut by 5 bases and J by 0 bases, with 16 bases left in between. CDR3 in DNA: TGTGCCAGCAGCGCACTCCGGGACACCTCGAACACCGGGGAGCTGTTTTTT. Protein: CASSALRDTSNTGELFF.

V and J are TRBV9 and TRBJ2-7; maybe TRBD1 (6 bases). CDR1 is SGDLS and CDR2 is YYNGEE in the germline V gene. Trimming left V 0 bases short and J 4 bases short, with 14 bases between. The CDR3 is 15 residues long. The CDR3 loop is CASSVVGGKLYEQYF. DNA of the CDR3: TGTGCCAGCAGCGTAGTAGGGGGAAAACTGTACGAGCAGTACTTC.

J is TRBJ2-1 and V is TRBV2; maybe TRBD2 (5 bases). The V end was cut by 8 bases, the J end by 2 bases, with 13 bases between. CDR3 length equals 14 residues. Germline CDR1 reads SNHLY; CDR2 reads FYNNEI. The CDR3 here is CASYSGWPYNEQFF. The CDR3, as DNA: TGTGCCAGCTACAGCGGTTGGCCCTACAATGAGCAGTTCTTC.

The genes are TRBV25-1 and TRBJ1-1, with 7 bases fitting TRBD1. CDR1 is MGHDK, CDR2 SYGVNS, per germline. With 6 bases clipped from V and 10 bases from J, the junction kept 14 bases outside the gene matches. The CDR3 extends over 14 amino acids. The DNA for the CDR3 is TGTGCCAGCAGCGAAACAGACAGGGAGGAAGGAGCTTTCTTT. Translation gives CASSETDREEGAFF.

This chain connects TRBV1 to TRBJ2-1; TRBD2 reflects the table's D call only, with no check against the DNA. TRBV1 is listed as a pseudogene. The CDR3 runs 15 residues. The CDR3 loop reads CTSSSRWESYNEQFF. CDR3 DNA sequence: TGCACCAGCAGCTCAAGGTGGGAGAGCTACAATGAGCAGTTCTTC.

The chain couples TRBV4-1 to TRBJ2-5; 7 positions match TRBD2. The CDR3 length is 20 residues. Per the germline V gene, CDR1 is MGHRA and CDR2 is YSYEKL. V gave up 1 base and J gave up 3 bases; unmatched junction bases: 20. This CDR3 reads CASSQGMGGKPHPQEETQYF. CDR3 bases: TGCGCCAGCAGCCAAGGGATGGGGGGGAAACCTCACCCCCAAGAAGAGACCCAGTACTTC.

The V and J genes are TRBV19 and TRBJ1-5; perhaps TRBD1 as D (5 bases). Germline V lookup: CDR1 LNHDA, CDR2 SQIVND (reference sequence). The length of the CDR3 is 16 residues. Trimming removed 7 bases from V and 0 bases from J, with 16 bases in between. The DNA for the CDR3 is TGTGCCAGTAAGGACCTCGGGGGGTATAGCAATCAGCCCCAGCATTTT. As protein: CASKDLGGYSNQPQHF.

This chain links TRBV28 with TRBJ1-5; TRBD1 aligns across 7 bases. V was clipped by 6 bases and J by 2 bases; unmatched bases: 7. CDR3 length: 15 amino acids. Per germline, CDR1 MDHEN and CDR2 SYDVKM. The CDR3 DNA is TGTGCCAGCAGGTCGACAGGGTCGGGCAATCAGCCCCAGCATTTT. Its translation: CASRSTGSGNQPQHF.

The CDR3 region is CASSVQGYGQAFF. As DNA, the CDR3 is TGTGCCAGCAGTGTACAGGGTTACGGACAAGCTTTCTTT. The rearrangement links TRBV7-3 to TRBJ1-1, with TRBD1 as a possible D gene (6 bases). Germline V gene lookup returns CDR1 SGHTA and CDR2 FQGTGA. Trimming removed 6 bases from V and 9 bases from J, with 17 bases in between. This CDR3 has 13 amino acids.

The rearrangement links TRBV19 to TRBJ2-1; D is unresolved. The CDR3 runs 11 residues. With 9 bases removed from V and 15 bases from J, the gap between germline ends came to 18 bases. Per the germline V gene, CDR1 is LNHDA and CDR2 is SQIVND (reference sequence). This CDR3 reads CASTAQTNLFF. CDR3 sequence (DNA): TGTGCCAGCACGGCACAGACCAATCTGTTCTTC.